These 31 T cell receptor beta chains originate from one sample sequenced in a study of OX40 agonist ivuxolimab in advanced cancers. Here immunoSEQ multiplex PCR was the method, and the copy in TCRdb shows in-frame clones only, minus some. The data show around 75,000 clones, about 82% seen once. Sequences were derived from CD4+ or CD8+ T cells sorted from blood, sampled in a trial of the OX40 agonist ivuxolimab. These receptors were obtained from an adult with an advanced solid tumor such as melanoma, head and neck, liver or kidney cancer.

CDR3 loop: CASRPDLMSRGYTF. CDR3 DNA: TGTGCCAGCAGGCCTGACCTTATGAGCCGAGGCTACACCTTC. The chain links TRBV5-4 to TRBJ1-2; D gene ambiguous. Trimming took 5 bases from V and 8 from J, leaving 19 bases between them. This CDR3 spans 14 amino acids. Germline assignment: CDR1 SGHNT and CDR2 YYREEE (reference sequence).

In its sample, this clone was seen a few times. CDR3 region: CAWSVHLAGCNQPQHF. The CDR3 nucleotides read TGTGCCTGGAGTGTACACCTGGCTGGATGCAATCAGCCCCAGCATTTT. The V and J genes are TRBV30 and TRBJ1-5, with D uncertain. The CDR3 is 16 amino acids. Trimming removed 0 bases at V and 2 bases at J, with 14 bases between. Germline loops: CDR1 GTSNPN, CDR2 SVGIG (reference sequence).

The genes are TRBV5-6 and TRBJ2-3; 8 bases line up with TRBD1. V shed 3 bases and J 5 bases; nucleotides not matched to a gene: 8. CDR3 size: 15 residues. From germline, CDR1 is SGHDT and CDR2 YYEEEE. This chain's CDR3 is CASSSPDRALDTQYF. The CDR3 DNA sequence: TGTGCCAGCAGCTCCCCGGACAGGGCTTTAGATACGCAGTATTTT.

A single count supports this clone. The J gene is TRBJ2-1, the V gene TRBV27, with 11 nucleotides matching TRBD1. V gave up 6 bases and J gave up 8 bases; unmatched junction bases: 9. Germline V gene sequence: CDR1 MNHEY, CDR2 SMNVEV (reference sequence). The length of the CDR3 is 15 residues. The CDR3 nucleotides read TGTGCCAGCAGGCTTGGACAGGGGGCGGCTCATGAGCAGTTCTTC. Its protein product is CASRLGQGAAHEQFF.

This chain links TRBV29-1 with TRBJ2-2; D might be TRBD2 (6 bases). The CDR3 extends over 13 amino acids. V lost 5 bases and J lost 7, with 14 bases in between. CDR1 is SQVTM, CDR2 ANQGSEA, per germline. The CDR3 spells CSVTSGGGGELFF. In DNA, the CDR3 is TGCAGCGTTACGTCCGGGGGTGGCGGGGAGCTGTTTTTT.

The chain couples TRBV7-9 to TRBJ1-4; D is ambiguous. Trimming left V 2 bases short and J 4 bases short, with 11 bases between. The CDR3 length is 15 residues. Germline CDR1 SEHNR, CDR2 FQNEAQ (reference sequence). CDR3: CASSLPLKDNEKLFF. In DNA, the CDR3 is TGTGCCAGCAGCTTACCCCTCAAGGATAATGAAAAACTGTTTTTT. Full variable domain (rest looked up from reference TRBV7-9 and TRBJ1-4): DTGVSQNPRHKITKRGQNVTFRCDPISEHNRLYWYRQTLGQGPEFLTYFQNEAQLEKSRLLSDRFSAERPKGSFSTLEIQRTEQGDSAMYLCASSLPLKDNEKLFFGSGTQLSVL.

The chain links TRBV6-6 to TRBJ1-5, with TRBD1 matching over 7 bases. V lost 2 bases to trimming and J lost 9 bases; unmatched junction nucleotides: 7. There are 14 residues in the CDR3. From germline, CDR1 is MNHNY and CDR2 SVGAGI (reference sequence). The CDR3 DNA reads TGTGCCAGCAGTTACGAAGGGGGCTTGGGGCCCCAGCATTTT. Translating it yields CASSYEGGLGPQHF.

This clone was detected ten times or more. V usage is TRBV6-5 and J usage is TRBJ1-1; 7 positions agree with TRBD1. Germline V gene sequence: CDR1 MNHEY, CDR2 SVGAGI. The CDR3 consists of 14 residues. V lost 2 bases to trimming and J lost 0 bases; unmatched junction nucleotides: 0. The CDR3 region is CASSYGQVNTEAFF. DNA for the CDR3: TGTGCCAGCAGTTACGGACAGGTGAACACTGAAGCTTTCTTT.

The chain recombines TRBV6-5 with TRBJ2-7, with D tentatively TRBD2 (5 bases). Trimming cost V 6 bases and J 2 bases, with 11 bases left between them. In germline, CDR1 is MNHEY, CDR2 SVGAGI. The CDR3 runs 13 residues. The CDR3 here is CASSGGYPYEQYF. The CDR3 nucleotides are TGTGCCAGCAGCGGAGGATACCCCTACGAGCAGTACTTC.

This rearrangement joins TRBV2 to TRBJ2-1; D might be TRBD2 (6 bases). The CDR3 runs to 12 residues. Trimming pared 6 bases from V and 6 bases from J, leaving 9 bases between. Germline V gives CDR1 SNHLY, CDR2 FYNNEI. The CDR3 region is CASRHGGNEQFF. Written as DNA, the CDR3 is TGTGCCAGCAGGCACGGGGGCAATGAGCAGTTCTTC.

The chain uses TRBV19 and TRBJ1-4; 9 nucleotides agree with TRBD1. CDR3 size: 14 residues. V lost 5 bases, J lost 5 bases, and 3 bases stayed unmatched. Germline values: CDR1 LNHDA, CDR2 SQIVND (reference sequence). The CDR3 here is CASSDGQGNEKLFF. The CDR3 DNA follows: TGTGCCAGTAGTGACGGACAGGGGAATGAAAAACTGTTTTTT.

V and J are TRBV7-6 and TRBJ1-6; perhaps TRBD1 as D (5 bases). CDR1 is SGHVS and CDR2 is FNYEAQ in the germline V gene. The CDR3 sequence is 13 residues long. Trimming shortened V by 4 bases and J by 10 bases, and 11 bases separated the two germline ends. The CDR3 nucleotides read TGTGCCAGCAGCTACGGGGGTGGGTCACCCCTCCACTTT. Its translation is CASSYGGGSPLHF.

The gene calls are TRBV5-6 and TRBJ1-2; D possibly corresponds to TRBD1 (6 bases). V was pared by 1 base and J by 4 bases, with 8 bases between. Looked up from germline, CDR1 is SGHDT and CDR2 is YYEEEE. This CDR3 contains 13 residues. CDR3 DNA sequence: TGTGCCAGCAGCTTGAACAGGGCCTATGGCTACACCTTC. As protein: CASSLNRAYGYTF.

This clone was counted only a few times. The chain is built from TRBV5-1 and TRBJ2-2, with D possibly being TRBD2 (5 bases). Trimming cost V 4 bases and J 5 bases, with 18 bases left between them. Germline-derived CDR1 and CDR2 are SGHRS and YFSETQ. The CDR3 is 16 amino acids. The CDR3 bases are TGCGCCAGCAGCCTCACCCCGGTCCCGGGGACCGGGGAGCTGTTTTTT. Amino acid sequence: CASSLTPVPGTGELFF. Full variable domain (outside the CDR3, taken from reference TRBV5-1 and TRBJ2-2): KAGVTQTPRYLIKTRGQQVTLSCSPISGHRSVSWYQQTPGQGLQFLFEYFSETQRNKGNFPGRFSGRQFSNSRSEMNVSTLELGDSALYLCASSLTPVPGTGELFFGEGSRLTVL.

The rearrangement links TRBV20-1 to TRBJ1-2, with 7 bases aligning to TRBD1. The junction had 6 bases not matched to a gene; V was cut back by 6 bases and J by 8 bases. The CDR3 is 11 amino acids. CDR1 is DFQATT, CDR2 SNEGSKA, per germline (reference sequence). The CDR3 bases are TGCAGTGCCTCGACAGGGCAGGGCTACACCTTC. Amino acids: CSASTGQGYTF.

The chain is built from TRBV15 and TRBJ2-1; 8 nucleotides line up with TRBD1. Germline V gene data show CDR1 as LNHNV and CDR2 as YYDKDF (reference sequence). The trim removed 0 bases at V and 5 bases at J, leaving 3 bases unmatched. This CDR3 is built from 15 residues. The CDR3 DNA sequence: TGTGCCACCAGCAGAGATCCAGGGGGCCACAATGAGCAGTTCTTC. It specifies CATSRDPGGHNEQFF. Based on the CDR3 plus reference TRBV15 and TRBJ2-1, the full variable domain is DAMVIQNPRYQVTQFGKPVTLSCSQTLNHNVMYWYQQKSSQAPKLLFHYYDKDFNNEADTPDNFQSRRPNTSFCFLDIRSPGLGDTAMYLCATSRDPGGHNEQFFGPGTRLTVL.

In DNA, the CDR3 is TGTGCCACCGAAAGGGGGAACTCTGGAAACACCATATATTTT. This gives the protein CATERGNSGNTIYF. V gene TRBV19 combines with J gene TRBJ1-3; D possibly corresponds to TRBD1 (6 bases). The V gene lost 10 bases and the J gene lost 0 bases, with 13 bases spanning the gap. CDR1 and CDR2 (germline): LNHDA, SQIVND (reference sequence). CDR3 length: 14 residues.

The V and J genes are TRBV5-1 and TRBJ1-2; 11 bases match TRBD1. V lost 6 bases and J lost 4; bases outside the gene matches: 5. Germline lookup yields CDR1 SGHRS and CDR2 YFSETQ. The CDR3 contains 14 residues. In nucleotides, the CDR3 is TGCGCCAGCACCGGGACAGGGGGTCTCTATGGCTACACCTTC. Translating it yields CASTGTGGLYGYTF.

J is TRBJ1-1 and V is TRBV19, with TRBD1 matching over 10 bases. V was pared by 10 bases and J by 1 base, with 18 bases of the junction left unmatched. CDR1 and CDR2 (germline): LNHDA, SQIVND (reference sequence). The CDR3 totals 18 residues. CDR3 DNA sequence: TGTGCCACTCGTCCCGGGGCCGGGACAGGGGCAAGGAACACTGAAGCTTTCTTT. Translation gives CATRPGAGTGARNTEAFF. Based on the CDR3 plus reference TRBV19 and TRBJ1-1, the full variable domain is DGGITQSPKYLFRKEGQNVTLSCEQNLNHDAMYWYRQDPGQGLRLIYYSQIVNDFQKGDIAEGYSVSREKKESFPLTVTSAQKNPTAFYLCATRPGAGTGARNTEAFFGQGTRLTVV.

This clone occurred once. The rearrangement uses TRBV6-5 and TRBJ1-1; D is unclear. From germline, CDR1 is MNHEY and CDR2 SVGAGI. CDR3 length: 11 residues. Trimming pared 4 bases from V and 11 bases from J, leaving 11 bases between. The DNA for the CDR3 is TGTGCCAGCAGTTCGCAGGCACGGGCTTTCTTT. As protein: CASSSQARAFF.

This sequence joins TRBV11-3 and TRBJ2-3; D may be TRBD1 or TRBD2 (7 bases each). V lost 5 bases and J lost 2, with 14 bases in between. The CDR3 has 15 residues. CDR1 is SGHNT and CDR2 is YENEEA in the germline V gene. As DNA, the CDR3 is TGTGCCAGCAGCCCAGGGGGGGGGAACACAGATACGCAGTATTTT. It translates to CASSPGGGNTDTQYF.

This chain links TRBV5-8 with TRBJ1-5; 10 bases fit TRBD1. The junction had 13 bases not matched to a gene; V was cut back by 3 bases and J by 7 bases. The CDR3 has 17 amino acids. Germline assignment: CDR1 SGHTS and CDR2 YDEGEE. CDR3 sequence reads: CASSSGTGAFSGQPQHF. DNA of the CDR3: TGTGCCAGCAGCTCCGGGACAGGGGCATTTTCAGGGCAGCCCCAGCATTTT.

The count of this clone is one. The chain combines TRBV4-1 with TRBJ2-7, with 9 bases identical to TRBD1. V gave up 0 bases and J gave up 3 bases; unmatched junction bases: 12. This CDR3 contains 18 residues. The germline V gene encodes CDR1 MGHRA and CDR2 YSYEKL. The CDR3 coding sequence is TGCGCCAGCAGCCAAGATTTGGGGGGGGACAGGGCCAGCTACGAGCAGTACTTC. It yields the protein CASSQDLGGDRASYEQYF.

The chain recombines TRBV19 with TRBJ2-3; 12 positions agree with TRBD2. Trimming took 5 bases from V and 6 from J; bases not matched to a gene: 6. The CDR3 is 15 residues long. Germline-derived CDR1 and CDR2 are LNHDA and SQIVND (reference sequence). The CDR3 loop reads CASSPGLAGWDTQYF. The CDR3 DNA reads TGTGCCAGTAGTCCGGGACTAGCGGGCTGGGATACGCAGTATTTT.

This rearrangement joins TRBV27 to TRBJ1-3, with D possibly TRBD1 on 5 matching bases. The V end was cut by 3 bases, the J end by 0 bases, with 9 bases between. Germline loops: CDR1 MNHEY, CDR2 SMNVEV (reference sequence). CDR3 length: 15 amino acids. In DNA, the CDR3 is TGTGCCAGCAGTTTGGGACCTACCTCTGGAAACACCATATATTTT. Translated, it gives CASSLGPTSGNTIYF.

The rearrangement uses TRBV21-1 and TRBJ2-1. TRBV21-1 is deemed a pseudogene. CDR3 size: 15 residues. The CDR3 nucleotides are TGTGCCAGAGTCCCACCGGGGCTCAATCGCAATGAGCAGTTCTTC. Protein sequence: CARVPPGLNRNEQFF.

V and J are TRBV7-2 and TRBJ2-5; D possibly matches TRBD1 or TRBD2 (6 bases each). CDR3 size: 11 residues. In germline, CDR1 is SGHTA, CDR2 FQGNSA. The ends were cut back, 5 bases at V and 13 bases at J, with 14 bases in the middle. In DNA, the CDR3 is TGTGCCAGCAGCAGGCCCCCGGGGGCGTACTTC. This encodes CASSRPPGAYF.

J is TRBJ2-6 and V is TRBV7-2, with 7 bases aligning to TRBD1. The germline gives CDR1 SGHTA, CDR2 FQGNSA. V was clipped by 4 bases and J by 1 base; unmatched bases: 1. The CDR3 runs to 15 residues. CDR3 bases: TGTGCCAGCAGCTCAGGGGGATCTGGGGCCAACGTCCTGACTTTC. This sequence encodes CASSSGGSGANVLTF.

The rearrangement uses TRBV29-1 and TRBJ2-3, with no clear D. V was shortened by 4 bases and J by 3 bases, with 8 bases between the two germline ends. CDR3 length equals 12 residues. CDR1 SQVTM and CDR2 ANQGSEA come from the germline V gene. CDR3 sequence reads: CSVGRQTDTQYF. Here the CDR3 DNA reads TGCAGCGTTGGAAGGCAGACAGATACGCAGTATTTT.

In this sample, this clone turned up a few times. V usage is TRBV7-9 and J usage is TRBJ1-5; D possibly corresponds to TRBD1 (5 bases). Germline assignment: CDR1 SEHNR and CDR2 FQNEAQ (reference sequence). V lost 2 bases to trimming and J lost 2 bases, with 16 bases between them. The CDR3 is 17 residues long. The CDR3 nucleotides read TGTGCCAGCAGCTTAACCGCTACGGGGGTTGGCAATCAGCCCCAGCATTTT. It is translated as CASSLTATGVGNQPQHF.

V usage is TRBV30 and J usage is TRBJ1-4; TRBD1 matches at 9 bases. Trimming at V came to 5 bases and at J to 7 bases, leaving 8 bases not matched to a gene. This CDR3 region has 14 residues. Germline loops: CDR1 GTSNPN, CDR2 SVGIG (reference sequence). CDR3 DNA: TGTGCCTGGGGCACAGGGGGCAGGATTGAAAAACTGTTTTTT. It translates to CAWGTGGRIEKLFF.